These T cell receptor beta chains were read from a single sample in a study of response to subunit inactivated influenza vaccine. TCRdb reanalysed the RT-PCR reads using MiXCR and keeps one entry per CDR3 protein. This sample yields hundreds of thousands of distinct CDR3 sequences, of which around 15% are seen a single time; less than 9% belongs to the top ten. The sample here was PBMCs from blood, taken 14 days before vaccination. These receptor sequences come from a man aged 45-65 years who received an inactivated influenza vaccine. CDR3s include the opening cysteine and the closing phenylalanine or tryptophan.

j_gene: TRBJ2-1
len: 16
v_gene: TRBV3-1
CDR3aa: CASSQVRNRPRYEQFF

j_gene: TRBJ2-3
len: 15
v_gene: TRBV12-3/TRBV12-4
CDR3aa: CASRLAGHSTDTQYF

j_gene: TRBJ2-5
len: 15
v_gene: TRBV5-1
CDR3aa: CASSSQFGAQETQYF

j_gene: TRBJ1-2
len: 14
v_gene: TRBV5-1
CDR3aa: CASRPTLANYGYTF

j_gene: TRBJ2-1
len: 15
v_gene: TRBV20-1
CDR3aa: CSAPPPGATYNEQFF

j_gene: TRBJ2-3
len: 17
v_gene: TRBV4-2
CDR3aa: CASSQALTWDFTDTQYF

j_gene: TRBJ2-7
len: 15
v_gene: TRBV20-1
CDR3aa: CSASHPGPQSPEQYF

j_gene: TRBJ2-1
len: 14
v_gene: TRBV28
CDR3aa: CASWVAGGNNEQFF

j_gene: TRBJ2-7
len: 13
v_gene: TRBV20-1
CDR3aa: CSAATSGRNEQYF

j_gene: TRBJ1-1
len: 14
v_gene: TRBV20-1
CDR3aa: CSASSASFNTEAFF

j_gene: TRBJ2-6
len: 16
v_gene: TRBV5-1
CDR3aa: CASSLEPGAGANVLTF

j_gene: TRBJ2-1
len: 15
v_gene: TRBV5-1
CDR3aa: CASTGEAGELNEQFF

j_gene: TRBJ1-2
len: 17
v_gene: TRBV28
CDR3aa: CASSAPGGAQTNYGYTF

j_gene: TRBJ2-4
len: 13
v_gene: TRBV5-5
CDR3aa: CASNDRPGDIQYF

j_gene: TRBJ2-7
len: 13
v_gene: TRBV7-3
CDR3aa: CASSPTLGYEQYF

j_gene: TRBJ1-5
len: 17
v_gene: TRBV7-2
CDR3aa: CASSLSPSGVSNQPQHF

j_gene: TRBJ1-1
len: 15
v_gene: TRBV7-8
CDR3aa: CASSNPYRGRTEAFF

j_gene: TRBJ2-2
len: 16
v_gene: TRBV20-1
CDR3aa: CSARAPGLRNTGELFF

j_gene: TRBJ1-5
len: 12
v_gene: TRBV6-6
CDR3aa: CASSYQEQPQHF

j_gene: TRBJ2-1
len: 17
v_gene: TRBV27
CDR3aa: CASSLGLGRGFYNEQFF

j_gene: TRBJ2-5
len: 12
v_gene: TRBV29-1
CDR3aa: CSVDHWEETQYF

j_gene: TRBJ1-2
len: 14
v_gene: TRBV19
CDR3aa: CASSIPAANYGYTF

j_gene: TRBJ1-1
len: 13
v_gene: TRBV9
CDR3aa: CASSVGSRGQAFF

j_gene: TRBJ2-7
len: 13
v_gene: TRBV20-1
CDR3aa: CSASDDRGDEQYF

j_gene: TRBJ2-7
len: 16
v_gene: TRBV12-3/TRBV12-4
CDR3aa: CASSPPAGPHYYEQYF

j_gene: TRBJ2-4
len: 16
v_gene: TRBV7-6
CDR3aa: CASSLALDRPINIQYF

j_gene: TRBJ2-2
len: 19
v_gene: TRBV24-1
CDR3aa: CATSDRPHGTLDNTGELFF

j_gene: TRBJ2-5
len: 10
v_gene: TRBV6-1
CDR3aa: CASFRVFQYF

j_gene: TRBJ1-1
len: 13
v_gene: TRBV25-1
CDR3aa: CASSGTGYTEAFF

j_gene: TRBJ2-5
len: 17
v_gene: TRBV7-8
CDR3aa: CASSLLSRLAGEETQYF

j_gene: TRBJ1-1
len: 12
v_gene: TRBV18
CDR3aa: CASSQQGVEPFF

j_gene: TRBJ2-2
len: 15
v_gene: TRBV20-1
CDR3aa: CSATATGDPDGELFF

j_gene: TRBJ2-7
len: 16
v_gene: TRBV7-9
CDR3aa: CASSLGDGSSAYEQYF

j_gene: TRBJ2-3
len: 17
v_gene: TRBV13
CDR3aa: CASSPGLAGGYSDTQYF

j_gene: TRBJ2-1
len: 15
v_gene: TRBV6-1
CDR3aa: CASSALQGAFNEQFF

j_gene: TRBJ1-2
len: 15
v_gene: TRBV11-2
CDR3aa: CASSLADSPDYGYTF

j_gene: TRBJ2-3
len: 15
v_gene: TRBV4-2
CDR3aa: CASSQDLRGTDTQYF